The 23 T cell receptor beta chains below come from one sample, sequenced in a study of T-cell reconstitution after alpha-beta-depleted transplantation in children. Unique molecular identifiers were used in preparing the TCRbeta library. MiXCR, run by TCRdb on the PCR reads, gives a single entry per CDR3 protein. The sample lists 25,000 to 30,000 distinct CDR3 sequences, 6.3% occurring once. The material sequenced was PBMCs, mostly from graft donor cells, taken 180 days after TCRalphabeta/CD19-depleted stem cell transplant. These receptors were collected from a male patient between 5 and 17 years old who had a stem cell transplant for acute myeloid leukemia, so the T cells may come from the graft donor.

Many counts were recorded for this clonotype. V usage is TRBV10-3 and J usage is TRBJ2-7, with 9 bases that match TRBD2. CDR3 size: 13 residues. CDR1 ENHRY and CDR2 SYGVKD come from the germline V gene. After removal of 6 bases from V and 7 bases from J, the junction contained 7 bases not matched to a gene. CDR3 region: CAIRAAGGREQYF. The DNA of the CDR3 is TGTGCCATCAGAGCAGCGGGAGGAAGGGAGCAGTACTTC.

This clonotype qualifies as medium-sized. The rearrangement links TRBV12-3 or TRBV12-4 to TRBJ2-2; possibly TRBD2 for D (5 bases). Trimming took 6 bases from V and 3 from J, leaving 14 bases between them. The CDR3 loop spans 15 amino acids. The CDR3 loop reads CASSPTRVDTGELFF. Written as DNA, the CDR3 is TGTGCCAGCAGCCCCACTAGGGTCGACACCGGGGAGCTGTTTTTT.

This clonotype was counted at least ten times. The rearrangement links TRBV7-2 to TRBJ1-5; D is unresolved. The CDR3 has 13 amino acids. V lost 5 bases and J 6 bases, leaving 11 bases between the germline ends. Germline V gives CDR1 SGHTA, CDR2 FQGNSA. CDR3 in amino acids: CASSLMDGQPQHF. The CDR3 region has the DNA TGTGCCAGCAGCCTTATGGACGGTCAGCCCCAGCATTTT.

Ten or more counts support this clonotype. The chain employs TRBV4-2 and TRBJ2-3; TRBD1 agrees at 9 bases. The CDR3 extends over 17 amino acids. Looked up from germline, CDR1 is LGHNA and CDR2 is YNFKEQ. The J segment lost 5 bases and the V segment lost 3 bases, leaving 12 bases of the junction unmatched. The CDR3 sequence is CASSQVDRGTYGDTQYF. Here the CDR3 DNA reads TGTGCCAGCAGCCAGGTGGACAGGGGCACATACGGAGATACGCAGTATTTT.

This clonotype was recorded many times. The rearrangement joins TRBV6-5 to TRBJ2-5; 12 bases line up with TRBD2. In germline, CDR1 is MNHEY, CDR2 SVGAGI. J gave up 3 bases and V 2 bases, and 4 bases lay outside the gene matches. This CDR3 comprises 16 residues. The CDR3 bases are TGTGCCAGCAGTTACAGTTGGACTAGCGGGAAAGAGACCCAGTACTTC. Its translation is CASSYSWTSGKETQYF.

This clonotype was detected many times. This chain connects TRBV12-3 or TRBV12-4 to TRBJ2-3; D is undetermined. The CDR3 totals 15 residues. V lost 7 bases and J lost 2, with 16 bases in between. This chain's CDR3 is CASIPLGSPTDTQYF. Written as DNA, the CDR3 is TGTGCCAGCATTCCCCTGGGCAGTCCCACAGATACGCAGTATTTT.

This clonotype was seen at least ten times. V gene TRBV6-2 or TRBV6-3 combines with J gene TRBJ2-1; TRBD2 matches at 7 bases. The CDR3 consists of 13 residues. CDR1 is MNHEY, CDR2 SVGEGT, per germline. CDR3 region: CPRGQRGYNEQFF. For the CDR3, the DNA is TGTCCTCGGGGCCAGCGGGGTTACAATGAGCAGTTCTTC.

This clonotype was counted many times. The chain employs TRBV28 and TRBJ2-3; 8 nucleotides match TRBD1. This CDR3 has 11 residues. V trimming: 9 bases; J trimming: 8 bases; junction bases outside the gene matches: 4. Germline loops: CDR1 MDHEN, CDR2 SYDVKM. In nucleotides, the CDR3 is TGTGCCAGTATGGGACAGGTTACGCAGTATTTT. This codes for CASMGQVTQYF. Looking up the rest from reference TRBV28 and TRBJ2-3 gives the full variable domain: DVKVTQSSRYLVKRTGEKVFLECVQDMDHENMFWYRQDPGLGLRLIYFSYDVKMKEKGDIPEGYSVSREKKERFSLILESASTNQTSMYLCASMGQVTQYFGPGTRLTVL.

This clonotype was detected many times. The chain employs TRBV11-1 and TRBJ2-7; 7 positions match TRBD2. V shed 8 bases and J 0 bases; nucleotides not matched to a gene: 4. Germline CDR1 is SGHAT and CDR2 is FQDESV (reference sequence). The CDR3 covers 13 residues. CDR3: CASLGLGSYEQYF. The CDR3 nucleotides are TGTGCCAGCCTAGGACTAGGCTCCTACGAGCAGTACTTC.

This clonotype was seen at least ten times. The rearrangement uses TRBV7-2 and TRBJ2-1, with D tentatively TRBD2 (5 bases). CDR1 is SGHTA and CDR2 is FQGNSA in the germline V gene. The CDR3 is 14 amino acids. Trimming removed 5 bases at V and 4 bases at J, with 12 bases between. The CDR3 loop reads CASSRPGGYNEQFF. The CDR3, as DNA: TGTGCCAGCAGCCGCCCCGGCGGGTACAATGAGCAGTTCTTC. The full variable domain, rest sourced from reference TRBV7-2 and TRBJ2-1, is GAGVSQSPSNKVTEKGKDVELRCDPISGHTALYWYRQSLGQGLEFLIYFQGNSAPDKSGLPSDRFSAERTGGSVSTLTIQRTQQEDSAVYLCASSRPGGYNEQFFGPGTRLTVL.

This clonotype was observed at least ten times. V is TRBV3-1 and J is TRBJ2-7; 8 bases fit TRBD1. The CDR3 has 16 amino acids. Trimming cost V 4 bases and J 3 bases; bases outside gene matches: 11. Germline V gives CDR1 LGHDT, CDR2 YNNKEL (reference sequence). The CDR3 region is CASSPRGQGAVYEQYF. The CDR3 DNA is TGTGCCAGCAGCCCAAGAGGGCAGGGGGCGGTCTACGAGCAGTACTTC.

This clonotype was seen repeatedly, ten times or more. The J gene is TRBJ2-7, the V gene TRBV15; D uncertain. CDR3 length: 15 amino acids. Germline CDR1 is LNHNV and CDR2 is YYDKDF (reference sequence). V was trimmed by 5 bases and J by 4 bases, leaving 18 bases between them. DNA of the CDR3: TGTGCCACCAGCGAGCAGCTAGTCGCAAATTACGAGCAGTACTTC. This sequence encodes CATSEQLVANYEQYF.

This clonotype is categorized as medium-sized. The rearrangement joins TRBV28 to TRBJ2-1; TRBD2 matches 10 bases. V lost 5 bases to trimming and J lost 3 bases; unmatched junction nucleotides: 4. Per germline, CDR1 MDHEN and CDR2 SYDVKM. The CDR3 loop spans 15 amino acids. In DNA, the CDR3 is TGTGCCAGCAGTCTAGCGGGAGTGAACTACAATGAGCAGTTCTTC. Amino acids: CASSLAGVNYNEQFF.

The table lists this clonotype with many counts. The chain employs TRBV5-1 and TRBJ2-7; 7 bases map to TRBD1. This CDR3 is 13 amino acids long. V shed 1 base, J shed 6 bases, and the junction held 4 bases outside the gene matches. The V gene's germline CDR1 is SGHRS and CDR2 YFSETQ. The chain's CDR3 is CASSLTGVGEQYF. CDR3 DNA: TGCGCCAGCAGCTTGACAGGGGTGGGCGAGCAGTACTTC.

Many counts were recorded for this clonotype. This rearrangement joins TRBV18 to TRBJ2-7; D uncertain. CDR3 length equals 14 residues. Trimming cost V 0 bases and J 1 base, with 7 bases left between them. Germline loops: CDR1 KGHSH, CDR2 LQKENI. CDR3 amino acids: CASSPPSRSYEQYF. CDR3 sequence (DNA): TGTGCCAGCTCACCACCGTCCCGATCCTACGAGCAGTACTTC.

This clonotype was picked up many times. V and J are TRBV5-1 and TRBJ1-1, with D possibly being TRBD1 (5 bases). The CDR3 contains 13 residues. Per germline, CDR1 SGHRS and CDR2 YFSETQ. Trimming shortened V by 3 bases and J by 4 bases, and 10 bases separated the two germline ends. CDR3 amino acids: CASSWGSSTEAFF. In nucleotides, the CDR3 is TGCGCCAGCAGCTGGGGCTCGAGCACTGAAGCTTTCTTT.

Comment on this clonotype: Just one base apart from a much larger clone, this may be a read error. J is TRBJ2-7 and V is TRBV20-1; TRBD2 might be the D (5 bases). The ends were cut back, 3 bases at V and 9 bases at J, with 18 bases in the middle. This CDR3 spans 13 amino acids. Germline CDR1 DFQATT, CDR2 SNEGSKA (reference sequence). The CDR3 sequence: CSARGETGLMQYF. For the CDR3, the DNA is TGCAGTGCTAGGGGAGAGACCGGGCTAATGCAGTACTTC.

This clonotype was detected many times. The V gene is TRBV7-8, the J gene TRBJ1-2, with 8 positions matching TRBD1. V dropped 1 base and J dropped 4; count of bases not matched to a gene: 5. Germline V gene data show CDR1 as SGHVS and CDR2 as FQNEAQ. This CDR3 has 15 amino acids. CDR3 sequence reads: CASSLGTGGSYGYTF. The CDR3 nucleotides are TGTGCCAGCAGCTTAGGCACAGGGGGAAGCTATGGCTACACCTTC.

This chain connects TRBV26 to TRBJ2-1; the table's D call of TRBD1 was not tested on the DNA. TRBV26 is a recognized pseudogene. This CDR3 spans 16 amino acids. CDR3 residues: CASWGHSGSSYNEQFF. CDR3 DNA: TGTGCCAGCTGGGGGCATAGCGGAAGCTCCTACAATGAGCAGTTCTTC.

This clonotype was observed many times. The CDR3 region is CSVADRGTDTQYF. The CDR3 DNA is TGCAGCGTTGCGGACCGAGGCACAGATACGCAGTATTTT. V gene TRBV29-1 combines with J gene TRBJ2-3; D unresolved. Germline values: CDR1 SQVTM, CDR2 ANQGSEA. The ends were cut back, 4 bases at V and 1 base at J, with 9 bases in the middle. CDR3 length equals 13 residues.

The rearrangement joins TRBV6-5 to TRBJ1-5; D is ambiguous. Germline V gene data show CDR1 as MNHEY and CDR2 as SVGAGI. The CDR3 runs to 13 residues. Trimming took off 2 bases at V and 3 bases at J, with 5 bases between the two ends. The chain's CDR3 is CASSYGHNQPQHF. In DNA, the CDR3 is TGTGCCAGCAGTTACGGCCACAATCAGCCCCAGCATTTT.

This clonotype has ten or more counts. V is TRBV11-1 and J is TRBJ2-3; D unresolved. V was cut by 3 bases and J by 1 base, with 14 bases left in between. Germline CDR1 is SGHAT and CDR2 is FQDESV (reference sequence). The length of the CDR3 is 16 residues. CDR3 in DNA: TGTGCCAGCAGCTTTCTAGTGGCAGGCGGCACAGATACGCAGTATTTT. This translates into CASSFLVAGGTDTQYF.

This rearrangement joins TRBV20-1 to TRBJ2-1; D not certain. The V end was cut by 7 bases, the J end by 0 bases, with 25 bases between. The CDR3 runs 18 residues. Germline V CDR1 and CDR2: DFQATT, SNEGSKA (reference sequence). The CDR3 sequence: CSGPAPPERPYSYNEQFF. The CDR3 DNA sequence: TGCAGTGGCCCGGCTCCCCCCGAGCGTCCTTACTCCTACAATGAGCAGTTCTTC.